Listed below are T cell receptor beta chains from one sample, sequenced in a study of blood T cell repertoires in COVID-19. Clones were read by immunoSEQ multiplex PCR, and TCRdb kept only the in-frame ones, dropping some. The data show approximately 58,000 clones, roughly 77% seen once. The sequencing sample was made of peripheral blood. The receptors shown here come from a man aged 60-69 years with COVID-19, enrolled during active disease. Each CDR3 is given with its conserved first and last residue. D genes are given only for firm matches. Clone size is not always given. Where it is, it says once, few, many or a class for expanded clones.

cdr3_nt: TGTGCCAGCAGCCCAGCCGGCGCGGGGGGCCCTTACAATGAGCAGTTCTTC
cdr3_aa: CASSPAGAGGPYNEQFF
j_call: TRBJ2-1
clone_size: -
v_call: TRBV7-2
d_call: TRBD2

cdr3_nt: TGCGCCAGCAGCTTACCCCGGACAGGAGCTAACTATGGCTACACCTTC
cdr3_aa: CASSLPRTGANYGYTF
j_call: TRBJ1-2
clone_size: -
v_call: TRBV5-1
d_call: TRBD1

cdr3_nt: TGTGCCAGTAGTATGCCCCAGGGGGCTGGAAACACCATATATTTT
cdr3_aa: CASSMPQGAGNTIYF
j_call: TRBJ1-3
clone_size: -
v_call: TRBV19
d_call: TRBD1

cdr3_nt: TGTGCCAGCAGCGTAGAGACAGAGAGCAATCAGCCCCAGCATTTT
cdr3_aa: CASSVETESNQPQHF
j_call: TRBJ1-5
clone_size: -
v_call: TRBV9
d_call: -

cdr3_nt: TGTGCCAGCCTACGGGAGTTGGGAGATACGCAGTATTTT
cdr3_aa: CASLRELGDTQYF
j_call: TRBJ2-3
clone_size: -
v_call: TRBV5-8
d_call: -

cdr3_nt: TGTGCCAGCTCACCAAGTGAGGGGGAGCCCCAGCATTTT
cdr3_aa: CASSPSEGEPQHF
j_call: TRBJ1-5
clone_size: few
v_call: TRBV18
d_call: -

cdr3_nt: TGTGCCAGCTCACCGCGTGGGTCGGGCACCGGGGAGCTGTTTTTT
cdr3_aa: CASSPRGSGTGELFF
j_call: TRBJ2-2
clone_size: -
v_call: TRBV18
d_call: -

cdr3_nt: TGCAGTGCTAGTGACACCGGGACAGGCTCCTACGAGCAGTACTTC
cdr3_aa: CSASDTGTGSYEQYF
j_call: TRBJ2-7
clone_size: -
v_call: TRBV20-1
d_call: TRBD1

cdr3_nt: TGTGCCAGCAGTTACCGGGACAGGGGGCGAGGTGGCTACACCTTC
cdr3_aa: CASSYRDRGRGGYTF
j_call: TRBJ1-2
clone_size: -
v_call: TRBV27
d_call: TRBD1

cdr3_nt: TGTGCCAGCAGCACGACTGTGACTACGGGGGGCTACACCTTC
cdr3_aa: CASSTTVTTGGYTF
j_call: TRBJ1-2
clone_size: -
v_call: TRBV6-5
d_call: -

cdr3_nt: TGTGCCAGCTCACCTGAGCAAAGATCCTACGAGCAGTACTTC
cdr3_aa: CASSPEQRSYEQYF
j_call: TRBJ2-7
clone_size: few
v_call: TRBV18
d_call: -

cdr3_nt: TGTGCCTGTTCCCGGGAGAATCAGCCCCAGCATTTT
cdr3_aa: CACSRENQPQHF
j_call: TRBJ1-5
clone_size: -
v_call: TRBV30
d_call: -

cdr3_nt: TGTGCCACAGGCCGGGCGAGGGATGGTGAAAAACTGTTTTTT
cdr3_aa: CATGRARDGEKLFF
j_call: TRBJ1-4
clone_size: -
v_call: TRBV15
d_call: -

cdr3_nt: TGTGCCAGCAGCGACAGTTCTAGCACAGATACGCAGTATTTT
cdr3_aa: CASSDSSSTDTQYF
j_call: TRBJ2-3
clone_size: -
v_call: TRBV6-5
d_call: -

cdr3_nt: TGTGCCAGCAGCTCCGGGGGGGTAACAGATACGCAGTATTTT
cdr3_aa: CASSSGGVTDTQYF
j_call: TRBJ2-3
clone_size: -
v_call: TRBV11-3
d_call: TRBD2

cdr3_nt: TGCACCAGCAGCCAAATTCGAATCAGAACCGACAGGGGTGATCAGCCCCAGCATTTT
cdr3_aa: CTSSQIRIRTDRGDQPQHF
j_call: TRBJ1-5
clone_size: -
v_call: TRBV1
d_call: -

cdr3_nt: TGTGCTAGCAGCCCAGGACAGGGGATAGTTGAGACCCAGTACTTC
cdr3_aa: CASSPGQGIVETQYF
j_call: TRBJ2-5
clone_size: -
v_call: TRBV7-7
d_call: TRBD1

cdr3_nt: TGCGCCAGCAGCGGGGACAGCTCGGGTCCTGCCGGCGAGCAGTACTTC
cdr3_aa: CASSGDSSGPAGEQYF
j_call: TRBJ2-7
clone_size: -
v_call: TRBV5-1
d_call: TRBD1

cdr3_nt: TGTGCCAGCAGGGGGCCCCGGGACAGGGGCCAAGAGACCCAGTACTTC
cdr3_aa: CASRGPRDRGQETQYF
j_call: TRBJ2-5
clone_size: -
v_call: TRBV2
d_call: TRBD1

cdr3_nt: TGTGCCAGTAGTACACCCCCAGGGCCTAACACTGAAGCTTTCTTT
cdr3_aa: CASSTPPGPNTEAFF
j_call: TRBJ1-1
clone_size: -
v_call: TRBV19
d_call: -

cdr3_nt: TGTGCCAGTAGTATCGGGACAGTCGGCTACACCTTC
cdr3_aa: CASSIGTVGYTF
j_call: TRBJ1-2
clone_size: -
v_call: TRBV19
d_call: TRBD1

cdr3_nt: TGTGCCAGCAGTGAATATCGGGCGGGACAAGAGACCCAGTACTTC
cdr3_aa: CASSEYRAGQETQYF
j_call: TRBJ2-5
clone_size: -
v_call: TRBV25-1
d_call: -

cdr3_nt: TGTGCCAGCAGCAACCGGGACAGGCTGATAGTTGAAGCTTTCTTT
cdr3_aa: CASSNRDRLIVEAFF
j_call: TRBJ1-1
clone_size: -
v_call: TRBV21-1
d_call: -

cdr3_nt: TGTGCCAGTACCTTCGGGCAGGGTGATATAGAGGGAAACACCATATATTTT
cdr3_aa: CASTFGQGDIEGNTIYF
j_call: TRBJ1-3
clone_size: once
v_call: TRBV9
d_call: -

cdr3_nt: TGTGCCAGCAGCTTACGACAGGGGGCAGGTACTGAAGCTTTCTTT
cdr3_aa: CASSLRQGAGTEAFF
j_call: TRBJ1-1
clone_size: -
v_call: TRBV7-8
d_call: TRBD1

cdr3_nt: TGCAGTGCGGAGCGGGGCGGGAGGTACTTC
cdr3_aa: CSAERGGRYF
j_call: TRBJ2-5
clone_size: -
v_call: TRBV20-1
d_call: TRBD2

cdr3_nt: TGTGCCAGCAGTGTGGGACAGGTTGCAACTAATGAAAAACTGTTTTTT
cdr3_aa: CASSVGQVATNEKLFF
j_call: TRBJ1-4
clone_size: -
v_call: TRBV6-1
d_call: TRBD1

cdr3_nt: TGTGCCAGCAGCTTAGAAGGCAGAGGAGCTAACTATGGCTACACCTTC
cdr3_aa: CASSLEGRGANYGYTF
j_call: TRBJ1-2
clone_size: -
v_call: TRBV11-3
d_call: -

cdr3_nt: TGTGCCAGCAGCCCCCTTGGCGCGGGGCAAGAGACCCAGTACTTC
cdr3_aa: CASSPLGAGQETQYF
j_call: TRBJ2-5
clone_size: -
v_call: TRBV5-4
d_call: -